This T cell receptor (beta chain) was sequenced for a study of T cells after yellow fever vaccination. Points from the study as a whole: A large majority of primary-vaccination clones showed up again after the booster (roughly 96% CD4, around 88% CD8).

The length of the CDR3 is 16 residues. Germline CDR1 and CDR2: SGHTA and FQGNSA. V lost 5 bases to trimming and J lost 1 base; unmatched junction nucleotides: 8. As concerns this clonotype: Its specificity is unknown.

TCR cDNA, made by 5'RACE template switching, carried an added universal primer site and UMIs. TCRdb reprocessed the 5' RACE reads with MiXCR, giving one entry per CDR3 protein. The sample consists of hundreds of thousands of distinct CDR3 sequences, approximately 15% of them appearing once. Sequenced material: PBMCs, taken on the day of the yellow fever booster vaccination. The source is a man aged 25 to 40 who received the YFV17D yellow fever vaccine. This rearrangement joins TRBV7-2 to TRBJ2-3; 8 positions agree with TRBD2. This CDR3 reads CASSAPAGGRTDTQYF. CDR3 nucleotides: TGTGCCAGCAGCGCCCCGGCGGGAGGCCGCACAGATACGCAGTATTTT.